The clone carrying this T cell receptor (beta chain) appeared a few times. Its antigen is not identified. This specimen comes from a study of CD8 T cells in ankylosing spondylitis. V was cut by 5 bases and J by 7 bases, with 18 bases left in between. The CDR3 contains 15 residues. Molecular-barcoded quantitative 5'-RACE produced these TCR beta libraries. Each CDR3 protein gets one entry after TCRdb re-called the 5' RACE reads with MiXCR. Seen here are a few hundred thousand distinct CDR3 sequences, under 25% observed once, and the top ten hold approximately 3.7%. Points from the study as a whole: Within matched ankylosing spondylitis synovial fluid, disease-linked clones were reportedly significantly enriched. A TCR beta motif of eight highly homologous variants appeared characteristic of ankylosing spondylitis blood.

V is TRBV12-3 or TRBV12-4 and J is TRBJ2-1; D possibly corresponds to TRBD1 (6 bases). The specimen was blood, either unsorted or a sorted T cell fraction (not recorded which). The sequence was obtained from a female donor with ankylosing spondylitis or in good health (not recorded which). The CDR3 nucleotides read TGTGCCAGCAGTCCGTGGACAGCGACGATTAATGAGCAGTTCTTC. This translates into CASSPWTATINEQFF.